These T cell receptor beta chains were read from a single sample in a study of control samples from healthy donors and cancer patients. Here immunoSEQ multiplex PCR was the method, and the copy in TCRdb shows in-frame clones only, minus some. In the table there are 120,000 or so clones, around 92% of which are singletons. Sequenced material: PBMCs. These receptors originate from a man at least 80 years old with head and neck cancer. Both conserved end residues are part of each CDR3. The D gene is left open where the match is weak. A clone size is listed for some rows: how often the clone was seen (once, few, many), or a class if it is expanded.

D gene	J gene	clone size	V gene	CDR3 protein	CDR3 DNA
NA	TRBJ1-4	NA	TRBV29-1	CSAGGPMGEKLFF	TGCAGCGCTGGGGGGCCGATGGGTGAAAAACTGTTTTTT
TRBD1	TRBJ1-2	NA	TRBV23-1	CASTLRGGNGYTF	TGCGCCAGCACCCTCAGGGGGGGGAATGGCTACACCTTC
NA	TRBJ1-5	once	TRBV5-6	CASSLGAGRNQPQHF	TGTGCCAGCAGCTTGGGGGCGGGGCGGAATCAGCCCCAGCATTTT
TRBD2	TRBJ2-1	NA	TRBV9	CASSVAGGVEQFF	TGTGCCAGCAGCGTAGCGGGAGGTGTTGAGCAGTTCTTC
TRBD2	TRBJ2-1	NA	TRBV5-1	CASSLVSGRVIDEQFF	TGCGCCAGCAGCTTGGTTAGCGGGAGGGTTATAGATGAGCAGTTCTTC
NA	TRBJ2-2	NA	TRBV7-7	CASSLGSSTGELFF	TGTGCCAGCAGCTTAGGCTCAAGTACCGGGGAGCTGTTTTTT
NA	TRBJ1-2	NA	TRBV19	CASTRELMYGYTF	TGTGCCAGTACCCGGGAACTCATGTATGGCTACACCTTC
NA	TRBJ1-4	once	TRBV6-1	CASSEALTVNEKLFF	TGTGCCAGCAGTGAAGCCCTGACGGTAAATGAAAAACTGTTTTTT
TRBD1	TRBJ2-1	NA	TRBV5-4	CASSFRTGGLNEQFF	TGTGCCAGCAGCTTTCGGACAGGCGGACTCAATGAGCAGTTCTTC
NA	TRBJ2-7	NA	TRBV5-1	CASSYQDGDYEQYF	TGCGCCAGCAGCTACCAGGACGGGGACTACGAGCAGTACTTC
TRBD2	TRBJ2-7	once	TRBV18	CASSPLTSGSYEQYF	TGTGCCAGCTCACCACTAACTAGCGGGAGTTACGAGCAGTACTTC
NA	TRBJ1-6	NA	TRBV5-5	CASRSLGNSPLHF	TGTGCCAGCAGATCTTTGGGTAATTCACCCCTCCACTTT
TRBD2	TRBJ2-5	NA	TRBV7-2	CASSRGLAEGGETQYF	TGTGCCAGCAGTCGAGGACTAGCGGAGGGGGGAGAGACCCAGTACTTC
NA	TRBJ1-5	NA	TRBV2	CASSTQGRGQPQHF	TGTGCCAGCAGTACCCAAGGGAGAGGGCAGCCCCAGCATTTT
NA	TRBJ2-7	NA	TRBV29-1	CSAGAGWREQYF	TGCAGCGCGGGGGCAGGGTGGCGCGAGCAGTACTTC
NA	TRBJ1-4	NA	TRBV2	CASSEAAEKLFF	TGTGCCAGCAGTGAGGCAGCTGAAAAACTGTTTTTT
TRBD1	TRBJ1-1	NA	TRBV18	CASSPSQGVEAFF	TGTGCCAGCTCACCCTCCCAGGGGGTGGAAGCTTTCTTT
NA	TRBJ1-2	NA	TRBV28	CASNIFGNYGYTF	TGTGCCAGCAACATCTTTGGAAACTATGGCTACACCTTC
NA	TRBJ1-1	NA	TRBV4-3	CASSQEGVTEAFF	TGCGCCAGCAGCCAAGAGGGGGTCACTGAAGCTTTCTTT
NA	TRBJ1-2	NA	TRBV7-9	CASSAERMGYGYTF	TGTGCCAGCAGCGCGGAACGGATGGGCTATGGCTACACCTTC
NA	TRBJ1-3	NA	TRBV19	CASSIRSSGNTIYF	TGTGCCAGTAGTATCAGGAGCTCTGGAAACACCATATATTTT
TRBD2	TRBJ2-5	NA	TRBV5-1	CASSTGTSGGRYQETQYF	TGCGCCAGCAGCACCGGGACTAGCGGGGGGCGGTACCAAGAGACCCAGTACTTC
TRBD1	TRBJ1-5	NA	TRBV29-1	CSVGTANQPQHF	TGCAGCGTAGGGACAGCCAATCAGCCCCAGCATTTT
NA	TRBJ1-1	NA	TRBV7-9	CASSGPAGGNVATEAFF	TGTGCCAGCAGCGGCCCAGCGGGGGGGAATGTAGCCACTGAAGCTTTCTTT
NA	TRBJ2-1	NA	TRBV12-5	CASGLSPGGSYNEQFF	TGTGCTAGTGGTTTATCGCCTGGGGGCTCCTACAATGAGCAGTTCTTC
NA	TRBJ2-7	once	TRBV10-2	CASSESRQGIYEQYF	TGCGCCAGCAGTGAGTCCCGCCAGGGTATCTACGAGCAGTACTTC
TRBD1	TRBJ1-1	NA	TRBV18	CASSPRGQSGNTEAFF	TGTGCCAGCTCACCACGGGGACAGAGCGGAAACACTGAAGCTTTCTTT
TRBD1	TRBJ1-2	NA	TRBV6-5	CASTLGTGDGYTF	TGTGCCAGCACCCTAGGGACAGGGGATGGCTACACCTTC
NA	TRBJ2-1	NA	TRBV4-2	CASSHIGSNEQFF	TGTGCCAGCAGCCACATCGGGAGTAATGAGCAGTTCTTC
NA	TRBJ2-3	NA	TRBV3-1/TRBV3-2	CASSQVIDTQYF	TGTGCCAGCAGCCAAGTGATAGATACGCAGTATTTT
NA	TRBJ2-5	NA	TRBV30	CAWSVHLDQETQYF	TGTGCCTGGAGTGTACATCTGGACCAAGAGACCCAGTACTTC
NA	TRBJ2-5	NA	TRBV3-1/TRBV3-2	CASSQGGGTQETQYF	TGTGCCAGCAGCCAAGGTGGGGGGACCCAAGAGACCCAGTACTTC
TRBD2	TRBJ2-5	NA	TRBV6-1	CASSDPSGSTRETQYF	TGTGCCAGCAGTGACCCTAGCGGATCAACCCGCGAGACCCAGTACTTC
TRBD2	TRBJ2-1	NA	TRBV6-4	CASSDLGGRSEQFF	TGTGCCAGCAGTGACCTCGGCGGGAGGAGTGAGCAGTTCTTC
TRBD1	TRBJ2-2	NA	TRBV2	CASTFGQGNTGELFF	TGTGCCAGCACCTTCGGACAGGGCAACACCGGGGAGCTGTTTTTT
NA	TRBJ2-1	NA	TRBV27	CASSLGLWRLNEQFF	TGTGCCAGCAGTTTAGGCCTATGGCGCCTAAATGAGCAGTTCTTC
NA	TRBJ1-2	NA	TRBV7-9	CASSLPGWTYGYTF	TGTGCCAGCAGCTTACCGGGGTGGACCTATGGCTACACCTTC
TRBD2	TRBJ2-2	once	TRBV9	CASSVIAGEHTGELFF	TGTGCCAGCAGCGTAATAGCGGGAGAGCACACCGGGGAGCTGTTTTTT
NA	TRBJ2-2	NA	TRBV6-5	CASSPPGVRHGELFF	TGTGCCAGCAGTCCCCCGGGTGTGCGACACGGGGAGCTGTTTTTT
NA	TRBJ2-3	NA	TRBV5-1	CASSLGGGPLTQYF	TGCGCCAGCAGCTTGGGTGGCGGACCGCTTACGCAGTATTTT
NA	TRBJ1-5	NA	TRBV5-1	CASSPVAGASDMSNQPQHF	TGCGCCAGCAGCCCGGTGGCGGGGGCCAGTGATATGAGCAATCAGCCCCAGCATTTT
NA	TRBJ2-1	NA	TRBV5-1	CASTGWDEQFF	TGCGCCAGCACAGGGTGGGATGAGCAGTTCTTC
NA	TRBJ1-6	once	TRBV5-4	CASSRGTNYNSPLHF	TGTGCCAGCAGCCGCGGGACAAACTATAATTCACCCCTCCACTTT
NA	TRBJ1-2	NA	TRBV5-1	CASSLWEVGGYTF	TGCGCCAGCAGCTTGTGGGAGGTGGGCGGCTACACCTTC
NA	TRBJ1-2	NA	TRBV12-3/TRBV12-4	CASSFTGGYGYTF	TGTGCCAGCAGTTTCACGGGAGGGTATGGCTACACCTTC
NA	TRBJ2-5	NA	TRBV19	CASSLGDKETQYF	TGTGCCAGTAGTCTAGGGGACAAAGAGACCCAGTACTTC
NA	TRBJ2-7	NA	TRBV4-3	CASSQGASGPPYEQYF	TGCGCCAGCAGCCAGGGTGCGTCGGGCCCACCCTACGAGCAGTACTTC
TRBD1	TRBJ2-7	few	TRBV30	CAWSVGQGVPYEQYF	TGTGCCTGGAGTGTGGGGCAGGGGGTGCCCTACGAGCAGTACTTC
TRBD1	TRBJ2-3	NA	TRBV6-5	CASSHPDRDTDTQYF	TGTGCCAGCAGTCACCCTGACAGGGACACAGATACGCAGTATTTT
NA	TRBJ1-1	NA	TRBV7-6	CASSLVWGEGTEAFF	TGTGCCAGCAGCTTAGTCTGGGGAGAGGGCACTGAAGCTTTCTTT
NA	TRBJ2-1	NA	TRBV7-7	CASSPLAQSNEQFF	TGTGCCAGCAGCCCCCTTGCACAGAGTAATGAGCAGTTCTTC
NA	TRBJ1-5	NA	TRBV7-2	CASSLARRQPQHF	TGTGCCAGCAGCTTAGCCCGCCGTCAACCCCAGCATTTT
NA	TRBJ1-2	NA	TRBV27	CASSLSGGGYGYTF	TGTGCCAGCAGTTTATCGGGAGGGGGCTATGGCTACACCTTC
NA	TRBJ2-5	NA	TRBV5-1	CASSLGQAIGETQYF	TGCGCCAGCAGCTTGGGACAGGCGATCGGGGAGACCCAGTACTTC
NA	TRBJ2-5	NA	TRBV25-1	CASSESGSPGETQYF	TGTGCCAGCAGTGAATCAGGCTCTCCGGGAGAGACCCAGTACTTC
NA	TRBJ2-2	NA	TRBV9	CASSVLGANTGELFF	TGTGCCAGCAGCGTATTGGGGGCCAACACCGGGGAGCTGTTTTTT
NA	TRBJ1-2	NA	TRBV29-1	CSVEKTENLYGYTF	TGCAGCGTTGAAAAGACAGAGAATCTCTATGGCTACACCTTC
NA	TRBJ1-6	NA	TRBV5-4	CASSFRSGEYNSPLHF	TGTGCCAGCAGCTTTCGTAGTGGGGAATATAATTCACCCCTCCACTTT
NA	TRBJ1-4	once	TRBV5-1	CASSWRGGLANEKLFF	TGCGCCAGCAGCTGGCGTGGGGGCTTGGCTAATGAAAAACTGTTTTTT
TRBD1	TRBJ2-7	few	TRBV5-1	CASSQGTAFGYEQYF	TGCGCCAGCAGCCAAGGGACAGCTTTTGGGTACGAGCAGTACTTC